This is a list of T cell receptor beta chains from one sample in a study of graft-versus-host responses after intestinal transplantation. Antigens for these TCRs are unknown. Clones were read by immunoSEQ multiplex PCR, and TCRdb kept only the in-frame ones, dropping some. The data contain over 70,000 clones, 83% of them singletons. The material sequenced was unstimulated CD8+ T cells sorted from spleen or lymph node cells, taken before intestinal transplant. All receptors derive from a human donor who received an intestinal transplant. The CDR3 runs from the conserved cysteine through the conserved F or W. D genes are given only for firm matches. Size is omitted from some rows. Given values are once, few, many or a class for expanded clones.

j_call v_call clone_size d_call cdr3_aa cdr3_nt
TRBJ2-7 TRBV9 - - CASSVWDGYEQYF TGTGCCAGCAGCGTTTGGGACGGTTACGAGCAGTACTTC
TRBJ2-3 TRBV4-2 - - CASSQDLIVDTQYF TGTGCCAGCAGCCAAGATCTGATTGTAGATACGCAGTATTTT
TRBJ1-1 TRBV9 - - CASSVSGTEAFF TGTGCCAGCAGCGTATCGGGGACTGAAGCTTTCTTT
TRBJ1-2 TRBV9 - - CASSPLESTGYTF TGTGCCAGCAGCCCCCTGGAAAGTACTGGCTACACCTTC
TRBJ1-1 TRBV4-1 - - CASSQEGADTEAFF TGCGCCAGCAGCCAAGAAGGCGCCGACACTGAAGCTTTCTTT
TRBJ2-5 TRBV28 - TRBD1 CASSALDRGIHETQYF TGTGCCAGCAGTGCGCTTGACAGGGGAATTCACGAGACCCAGTACTTC
TRBJ2-5 TRBV4-1 - - CASSLPEEAGQETQYF TGCGCCAGCAGCCTACCAGAGGAGGCGGGGCAAGAGACCCAGTACTTC
TRBJ1-2 TRBV9 - - CASGGLRYGYTF TGTGCCAGCGGCGGACTGCGCTATGGCTACACCTTC
TRBJ2-1 TRBV6-5 - - CASSKYNEQFF TGTGCCAGCAGTAAATACAATGAGCAGTTCTTC
TRBJ1-5 TRBV6-5 - - CASSGGGYQPQHF TGTGCCAGCAGCGGGGGCGGATATCAGCCCCAGCATTTT
TRBJ2-7 TRBV6-5 - - CASSYSPAKEQYF TGTGCCAGCAGTTACTCGCCAGCGAAAGAGCAGTACTTC
TRBJ2-1 TRBV29-1 - - CSVEGTGKDNEQFF TGCAGCGTTGAGGGAACAGGGAAGGACAATGAGCAGTTCTTC
TRBJ2-2 TRBV29-1 - TRBD1 CSVATGEKAGELFF TGCAGCGTTGCAACAGGGGAAAAGGCCGGGGAGCTGTTTTTT
TRBJ1-5 TRBV6-1 once - CASGYQPQHF TGTGCCAGCGGCTATCAGCCCCAGCATTTT
TRBJ1-1 TRBV28 - TRBD1 CASSSPFVTGRTEAFF TGTGCCAGCAGTTCACCTTTCGTGACAGGGCGTACTGAAGCTTTCTTT
TRBJ1-1 TRBV27 few - CASSLYPGLLNTEAFF TGTGCCAGCAGTCTCTATCCGGGACTGCTGAACACTGAAGCTTTCTTT
TRBJ2-7 TRBV6-5 - - CASSYDGVNYEQYF TGTGCCAGCAGTTACGACGGGGTAAACTACGAGCAGTACTTC
TRBJ2-7 TRBV2 few - CASSEASVAFSYEQYF TGTGCCAGCAGTGAAGCATCGGTAGCTTTCTCCTACGAGCAGTACTTC
TRBJ2-2 TRBV11-1 - TRBD2 CASSWTSGSTGELFF TGTGCCAGCAGCTGGACTAGCGGGAGCACCGGGGAGCTGTTTTTT
TRBJ1-1 TRBV7-9 - - CASSLGHRVGNTEAFF TGTGCCAGCAGCTTAGGTCACAGGGTTGGGAACACTGAAGCTTTCTTT
TRBJ2-1 TRBV5-4 - TRBD2 CASSLTSGRADEQFF TGTGCCAGCAGCCTGACTAGCGGGAGGGCCGATGAGCAGTTCTTC
TRBJ2-2 TRBV27 - TRBD2 CASGSLLAEGVDTGELFF TGTGCCAGCGGTAGCCTACTAGCGGAGGGTGTTGACACCGGGGAGCTGTTTTTT
TRBJ1-1 TRBV14 - TRBD1 CASSPNTGGGGMNTEAFF TGTGCCAGCAGTCCTAATACAGGGGGCGGGGGCATGAACACTGAAGCTTTCTTT
TRBJ1-5 TRBV6-5 - - CASSEGGDHQPQHF TGTGCCAGCAGTGAAGGAGGGGACCATCAGCCCCAGCATTTT
TRBJ2-2 TRBV5-1 - TRBD1 CASSLTGAGELFF TGCGCCAGCAGCTTGACAGGGGCCGGGGAGCTGTTTTTT
TRBJ2-7 TRBV9 once - CASSVDGAPYEQYF TGTGCCAGCAGCGTAGATGGGGCACCTTACGAGCAGTACTTC
TRBJ2-7 TRBV6-1 - - CASSEELASYEQYF TGTGCCAGCAGTGAGGAGCTCGCGTCCTACGAGCAGTACTTC
TRBJ2-7 TRBV2 - - CASSVPSSVTFYEQYF TGTGCCAGCAGTGTTCCCTCTAGCGTTACCTTCTACGAGCAGTACTTC
TRBJ2-7 TRBV10-2 - - CASSVVVYEQYF TGCGCCAGCAGTGTTGTGGTATACGAGCAGTACTTC
TRBJ1-2 TRBV7-2 - TRBD1 CASSFVLGTDGYTF TGTGCCAGCAGCTTCGTTTTAGGGACAGATGGCTACACCTTC
TRBJ2-3 TRBV5-4 - - CASSLRPRTADTQYF TGTGCCAGCAGCTTGCGACCGCGGACTGCAGATACGCAGTATTTT
TRBJ1-1 TRBV6-5 few - CASSYTGGGNTEAFF TGTGCCAGCAGTTACACGGGGGGCGGGAACACTGAAGCTTTCTTT
TRBJ2-7 TRBV7-6 - - CASSGAGGAEQYF TGTGCCAGCAGCGGAGCGGGCGGGGCCGAGCAGTACTTC
TRBJ2-1 TRBV7-3 once TRBD2 CASSLERSGGLYNEQFF TGTGCCAGCAGCTTAGAGAGGAGCGGGGGCCTTTACAATGAGCAGTTCTTC
TRBJ2-6 TRBV6-4 - - CASSENRVPGANVLTF TGTGCCAGCAGTGAGAACAGGGTGCCAGGGGCCAACGTCCTGACTTTC
TRBJ1-5 TRBV6-1 - - CASSEVENQPQHF TGTGCCAGCAGTGAAGTGGAGAATCAGCCCCAGCATTTT
TRBJ2-7 TRBV27 - - CATKGGSGVYEQYF TGTGCCACCAAGGGTGGCTCGGGGGTTTACGAGCAGTACTTC
TRBJ2-3 TRBV7-9 - TRBD1 CASSLTSGQFDTDTQYF TGTGCCAGCAGCTTAACCTCGGGACAGTTTGACACAGATACGCAGTATTTT
TRBJ1-4 TRBV2 - - CASSFYPEVTGALRRGEKLFF TGTGCCAGCAGTTTTTACCCAGAAGTAACAGGAGCGCTGCGACGGGGTGAAAAACTGTTTTTT
TRBJ2-5 TRBV5-5 - - CASNETQYF TGTGCCAGCAACGAGACCCAGTACTTC
TRBJ1-2 TRBV9 - - CASSLDGTNYGYTF TGTGCCAGCAGCCTGGACGGTACCAACTATGGCTACACCTTC
TRBJ1-4 TRBV4-2 - - CASTLMRTGDEKLFF TGTGCCAGCACCCTCATGCGTACAGGCGACGAAAAACTGTTTTTT
TRBJ2-1 TRBV2 - - CASIGYYNEQFF TGTGCCAGCATTGGGTACTACAATGAGCAGTTCTTC
TRBJ2-1 TRBV4-2 - TRBD2 CASSQVPWRGAVNEQFF TGTGCCAGCAGCCAAGTCCCTTGGCGGGGGGCCGTCAATGAGCAGTTCTTC
TRBJ1-5 TRBV6-6 - - CASSSNPGVNQPQHF TGTGCCAGCAGCTCCAACCCGGGGGTCAATCAGCCCCAGCATTTT
TRBJ1-2 TRBV7-3 - - CASSLGPNYGYTF TGTGCCAGCAGCTTGGGGCCGAACTATGGCTACACCTTC
TRBJ1-6 TRBV4-1 - TRBD1 CASSQDATGGGSPLHF TGCGCCAGCAGCCAAGATGCGACAGGGGGCGGTTCACCCCTCCACTTT
TRBJ2-1 TRBV10-1 - - CASSEAHNEQFF TGCGCCAGCAGTGAGGCCCACAATGAGCAGTTCTTC
TRBJ2-7 TRBV7-3 - - CASSSDSSSYEQYF TGTGCCAGCAGCTCGGACAGCTCCTCCTACGAGCAGTACTTC
TRBJ2-7 TRBV27 - TRBD1 CASRTGTGNVYEQYF TGTGCCAGCAGGACCGGGACAGGGAACGTCTACGAGCAGTACTTC
TRBJ2-3 TRBV5-1 - - CASSSRGRVHSGTDTQYF TGCGCCAGCAGCTCTCGGGGGAGAGTTCATTCGGGCACAGATACGCAGTATTTT
TRBJ1-4 TRBV7-2 - TRBD1 CASSKGQTNEKLFF TGTGCCAGCAGCAAGGGACAGACTAATGAAAAACTGTTTTTT
TRBJ2-6 TRBV6-6 - - CASSYFISGANVLTF TGTGCCAGCAGTTACTTCATCTCTGGGGCCAACGTCCTGACTTTC
TRBJ2-2 TRBV9 - TRBD2 CASSGTSGARDGGELFF TGTGCCAGCAGCGGGACTAGCGGGGCGAGAGATGGCGGGGAGCTGTTTTTT
TRBJ2-3 TRBV27 - TRBD2 CASSLAGGTDTQYF TGTGCCAGCAGTTTAGCGGGAGGGACAGATACGCAGTATTTT